This T cell receptor (beta chain) was sequenced for a study of tumor-infiltrating lymphocytes in oesophageal squamous cell carcinoma. Per germline, CDR1 WSHSY and CDR2 SAAADI. V lost 5 bases and J lost 6, with 12 bases in between. The CDR3 spans 13 residues. TCRdb re-called the PCR reads with MiXCR, one entry per CDR3 protein. Of roughly 23,000 distinct CDR3 sequences in the sample, 34% were seen once. The chain employs TRBV10-2 and TRBJ2-3, with D possibly being TRBD1 or TRBD2 (5 bases each). Source material: esophageal tumor tissue. The TCR was taken from a female donor with esophageal squamous cell carcinoma. DNA of the CDR3: TGCGCCAGCAGTAGGGACCCTGCGGATACGCAGTATTTT. Translated: CASSRDPADTQYF.